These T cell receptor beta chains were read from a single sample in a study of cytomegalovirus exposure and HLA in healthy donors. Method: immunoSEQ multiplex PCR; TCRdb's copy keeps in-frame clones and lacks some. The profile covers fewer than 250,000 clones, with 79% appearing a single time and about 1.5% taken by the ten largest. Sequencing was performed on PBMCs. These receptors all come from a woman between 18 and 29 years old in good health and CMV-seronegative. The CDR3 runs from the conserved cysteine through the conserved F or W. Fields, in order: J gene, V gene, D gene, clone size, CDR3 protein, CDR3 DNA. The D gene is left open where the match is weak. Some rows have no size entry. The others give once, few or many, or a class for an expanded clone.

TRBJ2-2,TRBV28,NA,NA,CASRGNTGELFF,TGTGCCAGCAGGGGCAACACCGGGGAGCTGTTTTTT
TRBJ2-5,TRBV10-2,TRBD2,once,CASKGAGDGETQYF,TGCGCCAGCAAGGGAGCGGGAGACGGGGAGACCCAGTACTTC
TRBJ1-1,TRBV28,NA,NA,CASSLFQENTEAFF,TGTGCCAGCAGTTTATTCCAGGAGAACACTGAAGCTTTCTTT
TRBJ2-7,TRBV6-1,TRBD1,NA,CASSFGTGIYEQYF,TGTGCCAGCAGTTTTGGGACAGGGATTTACGAGCAGTACTTC
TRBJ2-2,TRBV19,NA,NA,CASSLGLTGELFF,TGTGCGTCCTCGTTGGGACTCACCGGGGAGCTGTTTTTT
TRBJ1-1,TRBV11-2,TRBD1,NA,CASSLRTGLNTEAFF,TGTGCCAGCAGCCTCCGGACAGGGTTGAACACTGAAGCTTTCTTT
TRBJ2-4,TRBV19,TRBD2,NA,CASSMRLARDIQYF,TGTGCCAGTAGTATGCGACTAGCACGGGACATTCAGTACTTC
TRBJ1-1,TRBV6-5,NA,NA,CASTSTSGNTEAFF,TGTGCCAGCACCTCCACCTCAGGAAACACTGAAGCTTTCTTT
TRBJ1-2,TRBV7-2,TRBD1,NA,CASSLLGQGRGYTF,TGTGCCAGCAGCTTATTGGGACAGGGTAGGGGCTACACCTTC
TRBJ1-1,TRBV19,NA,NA,CASRELNRDTEAFF,TGTGCCAGTAGAGAACTCAACAGGGACACTGAAGCTTTCTTT
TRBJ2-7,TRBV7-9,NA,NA,CSSSPIRSFEGASYEQYF,TGTTCCAGCAGCCCGATCCGGTCCTTCGAAGGGGCCTCCTACGAGCAGTACTTC
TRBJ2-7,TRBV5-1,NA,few,CASSIGTPSSYEQYF,TGCGCCAGCAGCATCGGGACACCCTCCTCCTACGAGCAGTACTTC
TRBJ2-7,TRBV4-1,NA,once,CASSQQGRQYF,TGCGCCAGCAGCCAACAGGGGAGGCAGTACTTC
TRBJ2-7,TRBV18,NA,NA,CASSQTDRSYEQYF,TGTGCCAGCTCACAAACGGACAGATCCTACGAGCAGTACTTC
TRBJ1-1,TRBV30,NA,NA,CAWSRGRGATEAFF,TGTGCCTGGAGTAGGGGACGGGGGGCCACTGAAGCTTTCTTT
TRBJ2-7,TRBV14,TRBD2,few,CASSQVAGSYEQYF,TGTGCCAGCAGCCAAGTAGCGGGGAGCTACGAGCAGTACTTC
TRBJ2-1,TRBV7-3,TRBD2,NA,CASSPMTSRNYNEQFF,TGTGCCAGCAGCCCGATGACTAGCAGGAACTACAATGAGCAGTTCTTC
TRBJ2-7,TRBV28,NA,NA,CASSLTPGAYEQYF,TGTGCCAGCAGTTTAACTCCCGGGGCCTACGAGCAGTACTTC
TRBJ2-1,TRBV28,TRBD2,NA,CASTLLAGGQNNEQFF,TGTGCCAGCACCCTACTAGCGGGGGGGCAAAACAATGAGCAGTTCTTC
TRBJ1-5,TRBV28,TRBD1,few,CASSLTRGTGGSQHF,TGTGCCAGCAGTTTAACAAGGGGGACAGGGGGCTCCCAGCATTTT
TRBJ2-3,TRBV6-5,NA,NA,CASSPGHVADTQYF,TGTGCCAGCAGTCCAGGACATGTCGCAGATACGCAGTATTTT
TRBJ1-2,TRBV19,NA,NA,CASTLSRDYGYTF,TGTGCCAGTACTCTGTCACGGGACTATGGCTACACCTTC
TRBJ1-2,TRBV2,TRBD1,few,CASSPSGQGRDGYTF,TGTGCCAGCAGTCCCTCGGGACAGGGTAGAGATGGCTACACCTTC
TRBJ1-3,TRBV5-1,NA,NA,CASSPGGQLVGNTIYF,TGCGCCAGCAGCCCCGGGGGGCAGTTGGTCGGAAACACCATATATTTT
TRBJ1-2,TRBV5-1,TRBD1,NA,CASSAGQTYGYTF,TGCGCCAGCAGCGCGGGACAGACTTATGGCTACACCTTC
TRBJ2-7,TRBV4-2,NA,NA,CASSQAGITYEQYF,TGTGCCAGCAGCCAAGCGGGGATCACCTACGAGCAGTACTTC
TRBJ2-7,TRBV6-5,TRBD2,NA,CASSPLGGGLYEQYF,TGTGCCAGCAGTCCTCTGGGGGGGGGTCTCTACGAGCAGTACTTC
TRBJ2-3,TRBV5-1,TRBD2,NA,CASSSRGGVTDTQYF,TGCGCCAGCAGCTCCCGGGGGGGGGTCACAGATACGCAGTATTTT
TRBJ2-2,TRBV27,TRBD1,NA,CASSGPDRGLTTGELFF,TGTGCCAGCAGTGGGCCTGACAGGGGATTAACCACCGGGGAGCTGTTTTTT
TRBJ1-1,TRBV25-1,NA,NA,CASSGEGRNTEAFF,TGTGCCAGCAGTGGGGAAGGGAGGAACACTGAAGCTTTCTTT
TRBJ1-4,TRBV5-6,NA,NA,CASSLKMVATNEKLFF,TGTGCCAGCAGCTTGAAAATGGTAGCAACTAATGAAAAACTGTTTTTT
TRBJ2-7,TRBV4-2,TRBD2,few,CASSQSLAGASYEQYF,TGTGCCAGCAGCCAGTCCCTAGCGGGAGCGTCCTACGAGCAGTACTTC
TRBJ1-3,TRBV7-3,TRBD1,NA,CASSFGSTGEAGNTIYF,TGTGCCAGCAGCTTCGGATCGACAGGGGAGGCTGGAAACACCATATATTTT
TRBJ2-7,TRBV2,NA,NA,CASSERASVSYEQYF,TGTGCCAGCAGTGAACGAGCTAGCGTTTCCTACGAGCAGTACTTC
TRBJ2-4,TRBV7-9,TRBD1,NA,CASSLGTGGANIQYF,TGTGCCAGCAGCCTCGGGACAGGGGGCGCGAACATTCAGTACTTC
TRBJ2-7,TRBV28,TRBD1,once,CASNPTGELYEQYF,TGTGCCAGCAACCCGACAGGGGAACTCTACGAGCAGTACTTC
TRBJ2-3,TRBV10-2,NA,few,CASSDQGYRADTQYF,TGCGCCAGCAGTGACCAGGGGTACAGGGCGGATACGCAGTATTTT
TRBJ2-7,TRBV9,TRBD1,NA,CASSVGLDRSYEQYF,TGTGCCAGCAGCGTAGGGTTGGACAGGTCTTACGAGCAGTACTTC
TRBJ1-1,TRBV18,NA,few,CASSLEGDNTEAFF,TGTGCCAGCTCACTCGAAGGGGATAACACTGAAGCTTTCTTT